Each of the 6 T cell receptor beta chains below was sequenced from the same sample in a study of T cell changes during pregnancy in multiple sclerosis. Here immunoSEQ multiplex PCR was the method, and the copy in TCRdb shows in-frame clones only, minus some. The sample contains about 70,000 clones, 85% to 95% of which appear only once. The source was peripheral blood, collected before pregnancy. All receptors derive from a female donor with multiple sclerosis, enrolled in a pregnancy study.

This rearrangement joins TRBV10-3 to TRBJ2-1; 7 positions agree with TRBD1. Germline loops: CDR1 ENHRY, CDR2 SYGVKD. V lost 2 bases to trimming and J lost 1 base; unmatched junction nucleotides: 5. CDR3 length equals 16 residues. The CDR3 reads CAISEGDSYSYNEQFF. CDR3 DNA: TGTGCCATCAGTGAGGGGGACAGTTATTCCTACAATGAGCAGTTCTTC.

V gene TRBV12-5 combines with J gene TRBJ2-3; D ambiguous. V was pared by 5 bases and J by 5 bases, with 8 bases between. The CDR3 totals 12 residues. Germline-derived CDR1 and CDR2 are LGHNT and FRNRAP. CDR3 DNA: TGTGCTAGTGGTCCCCGCGGAGATACGCAGTATTTT. The encoded protein is CASGPRGDTQYF.

V gene TRBV11-2 combines with J gene TRBJ2-7; 11 positions match TRBD2. CDR1 is SGHAT and CDR2 is FQNNGV in the germline V gene. The length of the CDR3 is 16 residues. Trimming cost V 4 bases and J 4 bases; bases outside gene matches: 9. The CDR3 region has the DNA TGTGCCAGCAGCTCACTTAGCGGGAGGGACGCATACGAGCAGTACTTC. Translation: CASSSLSGRDAYEQYF.

This chain joins TRBV11-2 and TRBJ2-7, with TRBD2 matching 9 bases. Trimming cost V 0 bases and J 7 bases; bases outside gene matches: 4. Germline assignment: CDR1 SGHAT and CDR2 FQNNGV. The length of the CDR3 is 14 residues. The CDR3 region has the DNA TGTGCCAGCAGCTTAGAGGCGGGAGGGCGAGAGCAGTACTTC. Translation gives CASSLEAGGREQYF.

V and J are TRBV6-5 and TRBJ2-1; D gene uncertain. The CDR3 totals 13 residues. CDR1 is MNHEY and CDR2 is SVGAGI in the germline V gene. Trimming took off 10 bases at V and 6 bases at J, with 16 bases between the two ends. The CDR3 coding sequence is TGTGCCACCCGAAACACGGGTGGCAATGAGCAGTTCTTC. Translated: CATRNTGGNEQFF.

The chain employs TRBV7-2 and TRBJ1-5; the D is unclear. The CDR3 is made up of 15 amino acids. In germline, CDR1 is SGHTA, CDR2 FQGNSA. Trimming removed 1 base from V and 6 bases from J, with 13 bases in between. The CDR3 here is CASSLGHGLSQPQHF. The CDR3 DNA sequence: TGTGCCAGCAGCTTAGGCCATGGGCTAAGTCAGCCCCAGCATTTT.